Presented here are 14 T cell receptor beta chains from one specimen sequenced in a study of graft-versus-host responses after intestinal transplantation. Libraries were prepared by immunoSEQ multiplex PCR; TCRdb keeps only in-frame clonotypes and omits some of them. Of about 27,000 clones detected, around 94% appear once; the ten largest clones hold nearly 0.85%. Sequencing used PBMCs, obtained 30 days after intestinal transplant. The origin of the receptors is a human patient who received an intestinal transplant, so some T cells may come from the graft donor.

This clone has just one count. The V call is TRBV11-2, the J call TRBJ2-5; 7 bases agree with TRBD1. This CDR3 is built from 15 residues. CDR1 is SGHAT and CDR2 is FQNNGV in the germline V gene. V shed 4 bases and J 5 bases; nucleotides not matched to a gene: 10. DNA for the CDR3: TGTGCCAGCAGCTCAAAGTACAGGGGAAGGGAGACCCAGTACTTC. It is translated as CASSSKYRGRETQYF.

This clone was detected once. This sequence joins TRBV6-5 and TRBJ1-2, with TRBD1 matching 7 bases. J gave up 8 bases and V 0 bases, and 6 bases lay outside the gene matches. CDR1 and CDR2 from the germline V gene are MNHEY and SVGAGI. CDR3 length: 14 amino acids. Here the CDR3 reads CASSYSTQGDGYTF. The CDR3 DNA reads TGTGCCAGCAGTTACTCGACCCAGGGGGACGGCTACACCTTC.

This chain links TRBV4-3 with TRBJ2-3, with 13 bases that match TRBD2. The trim removed 4 bases at V and 1 base at J, leaving 5 bases unmatched. The CDR3 length is 17 residues. CDR1 is LGHNA and CDR2 is YSLEER in the germline V gene. In DNA form, the CDR3 reads TGCGCCAGCAGCCGAGAGGGGACTAGCGGGGGCACAGATACGCAGTATTTT. This encodes CASSREGTSGGTDTQYF.

The CDR3 DNA sequence: TGTGCCAGCAGCTTGCGAGGGACAGACTACGAGCAGTACTTC. This codes for CASSLRGTDYEQYF. This chain connects TRBV5-5 to TRBJ2-7, with TRBD1 matching over 7 bases. CDR1 and CDR2 from the germline V gene are SGHKS and YYEKEE (reference sequence). V was clipped by 1 base and J by 3 bases; unmatched bases: 4. The CDR3 runs 14 residues. The variable domain in full, completed from reference TRBV5-5 and TRBJ2-7, reads DAGVTQSPTHLIKTRGQQVTLRCSPISGHKSVSWYQQVLGQGPQFIFQYYEKEERGRGNFPDRFSARQFPNYSSELNVNALLLGDSALYLCASSLRGTDYEQYFGPGTRLTVT.

The V and J genes are TRBV4-1 and TRBJ1-1, with 9 nucleotides matching TRBD1. The CDR3 sequence is 13 residues long. Germline CDR1 and CDR2: MGHRA and YSYEKL. The ends lost 4 bases at V and 9 bases at J; junction bases unmatched: 6. The CDR3 region has the DNA TGCGCCAGCAGCCCCGCGGGACAGGGTAAAGCTTTCTTT. Protein: CASSPAGQGKAFF.

The rearrangement joins TRBV6-4 to TRBJ1-2; D remains ambiguous. The CDR3 runs to 13 residues. The V gene's germline CDR1 is MRHNA and CDR2 SNTAGT. V was trimmed by 5 bases and J by 6 bases, leaving 13 bases between them. CDR3 sequence reads: CASSLHPGNGYTF. As DNA, the CDR3 is TGTGCCAGCAGTTTACACCCTGGGAATGGCTACACCTTC.

The V gene is TRBV2, the J gene TRBJ2-3; TRBD2 might be the D (7 bases). V was trimmed by 1 base and J by 3 bases, leaving 11 bases between them. The CDR3 is 15 amino acids. CDR1 and CDR2 (germline): SNHLY, FYNNEI. DNA for the CDR3: TGTGCCAGCAGTGAAGGGGGGAGGGGGACAGATACGCAGTATTTT. Translation gives CASSEGGRGTDTQYF.

This chain connects TRBV11-1 to TRBJ2-1; D remains unclear. The germline V gene has CDR1 SGHAT and CDR2 FQDESV (reference sequence). Trimming took off 2 bases at V and 7 bases at J, with 12 bases between the two ends. CDR3 length: 14 residues. This CDR3 reads CASSLSTRANEQFF. DNA of the CDR3: TGTGCCAGCAGCTTATCAACCCGGGCTAATGAGCAGTTCTTC.

The chain combines TRBV10-3 with TRBJ1-1, with D uncertain. V was pared by 3 bases and J by 0 bases, with 5 bases between. Per the germline V gene, CDR1 is ENHRY and CDR2 is SYGVKD. CDR3 size: 13 residues. The CDR3 coding sequence is TGTGCCATCAGTGAATCGATGAACACTGAAGCTTTCTTT. Protein: CAISESMNTEAFF.

The table lists this clone with a count of one. V usage is TRBV4-1 and J usage is TRBJ2-5, with 8 bases fitting TRBD2. The CDR3 is 17 residues long. Germline CDR1 and CDR2: MGHRA and YSYEKL. V trimming: 3 bases; J trimming: 1 base; junction bases outside the gene matches: 10. Here the CDR3 DNA reads TGCGCCAGCAGCCAGGCCGTGCGCGGGGGGTCCCAAGAGACCCAGTACTTC. Residues: CASSQAVRGGSQETQYF.

Here the CDR3 reads CASSEPGRGTDTQYF. DNA for the CDR3: TGTGCCAGCAGTGAACCGGGACGGGGCACAGATACGCAGTATTTT. The chain joins TRBV6-1 to TRBJ2-3, with D tentatively TRBD1 or TRBD2 (5 bases each). V lost 2 bases, J lost 1 base, and 10 bases lay in between. The CDR3 is 15 amino acids. The germline gives CDR1 MNHNS, CDR2 SASEGT.

The chain is built from TRBV5-1 and TRBJ2-3; tentatively, D is TRBD2 (6 bases). Germline assignment: CDR1 SGHRS and CDR2 YFSETQ. CDR3 length: 16 amino acids. Trimming pared 2 bases from V and 2 bases from J, leaving 15 bases between. CDR3 sequence (DNA): TGCGCCAGCAGCTTTACTAGCCGGAGACACACAGATACGCAGTATTTT. This sequence encodes CASSFTSRRHTDTQYF.

The chain employs TRBV29-1 and TRBJ2-7, with D maybe TRBD2 (5 bases). The germline CDR1 and CDR2 sequences are SQVTM and ANQGSEA. V gave up 7 bases and J gave up 0 bases, with 13 bases separating them. The CDR3 consists of 13 residues. This CDR3 is CSAELGSSYEQYF. CDR3 DNA sequence: TGCAGCGCCGAACTAGGGAGCTCCTACGAGCAGTACTTC.

V gene TRBV6-5 combines with J gene TRBJ1-1; D not certain. Trimming removed 2 bases at V and 1 base at J, with 5 bases between. The CDR3 totals 13 residues. Germline-derived CDR1 and CDR2 are MNHEY and SVGAGI. Here the CDR3 DNA reads TGTGCCAGCAGTTACGCAGGGAACACTGAAGCTTTCTTT. Residues: CASSYAGNTEAFF.